This TCR beta chain was found in a study of blood T cell repertoires in COVID-19. Study as a whole: Acute and convalescent COVID-19 samples came from the United States, Italy and Spain. Nucleic acid was either cDNA or gDNA, and it came from T cells, B-cell-depleted T cells, or PBMCs.

The CDR3 runs to 17 residues. The V gene's germline CDR1 is LNHDA and CDR2 SQIVND (reference sequence). Between the trimmed V and J ends, which lost 0 bases and 1 base, there was a span of 15 bases. Original methodology: Cell counts per sample came from amplifying reference gene primers. The method was immunoSEQ multiplex PCR; TCRdb's version includes in-frame clones alone and lacks a portion of them. Clonal size and the V and J genes are those of that table, whereas D and trimming came from the DNA. The sample has roughly 200,000 clones; 81% are singletons. The J gene is TRBJ1-1, the V gene TRBV19, with a possible D match to TRBD1 (6 bases). Sequencing used peripheral blood. This clonotype was sampled from a woman older than 75 with acute or convalescent COVID-19. DNA of the CDR3: TGTGCCAGTAGTATAGATCCGAACAGGGTAGGGAACACTGAAGCTTTCTTT. Translating gives CASSIDPNRVGNTEAFF. Based on the CDR3 plus reference TRBV19 and TRBJ1-1, the full variable domain is DGGITQSPKYLFRKEGQNVTLSCEQNLNHDAMYWYRQDPGQGLRLIYYSQIVNDFQKGDIAEGYSVSREKKESFPLTVTSAQKNPTAFYLCASSIDPNRVGNTEAFFGQGTRLTVV.